This T cell receptor (beta chain) was recovered during a study of response to subunit inactivated influenza vaccine. Regarding the study as a whole: The authors put forward the suggestion that each seasonal influenza vaccination may bring in only a limited number of new T cells.

In TCRdb, the RT-PCR reads were re-called with MiXCR into one record per CDR3 protein. In the table there are roughly 700,000 distinct CDR3 sequences, more than 11% of which are singletons. Comment on this clonotype: Its antigen remains unknown.

This clonotype was sampled from a man between 45 and 60 years old who received an inactivated influenza vaccine. Sequences were derived from PBMCs from blood, sampled about 14 days before vaccination.

CDR3 protein: CASSPSGTGGYEQYF. CDR3 DNA sequence: TGCGCCAGCAGCCCCTCCGGGACAGGGGGCTACGAGCAGTACTTC. This chain connects TRBV4-3 to TRBJ2-7; 11 positions match TRBD1. V shed 4 bases and J 3 bases; nucleotides not matched to a gene: 5. The germline V gene has CDR1 LGHNA and CDR2 YSLEER. The CDR3 loop spans 15 amino acids.